This T cell receptor beta chain comes out of a study of blood T cell repertoires in COVID-19. Background on the study: Sites in the United States, Italy and Spain provided acute and convalescent COVID-19 samples. Sources were T cells, B-cell-depleted T cells, or PBMCs; the material itself was cDNA or gDNA.

In the original workflow: Reference gene primer amplification gave nucleated cell count estimates. Repertoires were generated with immunoSEQ multiplex PCR, while TCRdb's copy carries only in-frame clones and drops some. D and trimming were read from the DNA, whereas the V and J calls and clone size are those reported in that table. The table lists fewer than 130,000 clones, 65% to 75% of them singletons. The ends were cut back, 0 bases at V and 10 bases at J, with 8 bases in the middle. CDR1 SGDLS and CDR2 YYNGEE come from the germline V gene. CDR3 length: 13 amino acids. This clone has a handful of counts.

This clonotype was sampled from an elderly man with acute or convalescent COVID-19. Sequenced: peripheral blood. This chain joins TRBV9 and TRBJ1-6; no definite D call. The CDR3 DNA follows: TGTGCCAGCAGCGTAGCCTCGCAGTCACCCCTCCACTTT. Amino acids: CASSVASQSPLHF.